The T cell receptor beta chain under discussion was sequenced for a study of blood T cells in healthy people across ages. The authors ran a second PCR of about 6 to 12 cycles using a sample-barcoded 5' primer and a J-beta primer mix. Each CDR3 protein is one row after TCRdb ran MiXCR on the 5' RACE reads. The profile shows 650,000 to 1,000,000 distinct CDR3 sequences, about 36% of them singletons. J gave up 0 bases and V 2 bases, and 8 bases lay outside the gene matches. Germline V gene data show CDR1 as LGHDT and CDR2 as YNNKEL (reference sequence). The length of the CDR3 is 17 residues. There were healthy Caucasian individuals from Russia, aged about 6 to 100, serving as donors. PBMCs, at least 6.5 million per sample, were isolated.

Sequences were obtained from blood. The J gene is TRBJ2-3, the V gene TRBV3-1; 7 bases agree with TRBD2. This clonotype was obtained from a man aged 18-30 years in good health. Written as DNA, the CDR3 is TGTGCCAGCAGCCAACAAACTAGCGCCTCTAGCACAGATACGCAGTATTTT. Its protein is CASSQQTSASSTDTQYF.